The 8 T cell receptor beta chains in this list originate from one sample, sequenced in a study of blood T cell repertoires in COVID-19. Measured with immunoSEQ multiplex PCR; TCRdb has only the in-frame clones, and not every one. Here the sample spans about 220,000 clones, around 84% being singletons. Input material: PBMCs or T cells enriched from blood (not recorded which). The source of these receptors is a woman aged 40 to 49 who had recovered from COVID-19.

V and J are TRBV6-1 and TRBJ1-2; no clear D gene. Trimming shortened V by 2 bases and J by 6 bases, and 13 bases separated the two germline ends. CDR1 and CDR2 (germline): MNHNS, SASEGT. This CDR3 contains 14 residues. The CDR3 region is CASSEKAGTNGYTF. In nucleotides, the CDR3 is TGTGCCAGCAGTGAAAAAGCGGGAACGAATGGCTACACCTTC.

The chain links TRBV19 to TRBJ1-2; 9 positions agree with TRBD1. The CDR3 totals 14 residues. Germline V gene sequence: CDR1 LNHDA, CDR2 SQIVND (reference sequence). The V segment lost 7 bases and the J segment 4 bases; nucleotides outside the gene matches: 7. CDR3: CASIRGQGFYGYTF. In DNA, the CDR3 is TGTGCCAGTATCCGGGGACAGGGTTTCTATGGCTACACCTTC.

The V call is TRBV7-8, the J call TRBJ2-5; possible D gene TRBD1, 6 bases. The CDR3 is made up of 14 amino acids. Germline loops: CDR1 SGHVS, CDR2 FQNEAQ. Trimming removed 3 bases at V and 9 bases at J, with 17 bases between. CDR3 sequence (DNA): TGTGCCAGCAGCTTGGGGGCTAAGCGGCCTCCCCAGTACTTC. Translating gives CASSLGAKRPPQYF.

This clone was picked up a small number of times. J is TRBJ2-1 and V is TRBV3-1 (or the pseudogene TRBV3-2); 12 nucleotides align to TRBD2. With V trimmed by 4 bases and J by 1 base, 5 bases remained unmatched. The V gene's germline CDR1 is LGHDT and CDR2 YNNKEL (reference sequence). This CDR3 has 17 residues. The CDR3 bases are TGTGCCAGCAGCCGCCAACTAGCGGGGGGATCCTACAATGAGCAGTTCTTC. Its protein is CASSRQLAGGSYNEQFF.

J is TRBJ1-2 and V is TRBV24-1; D is unclear. V gave up 0 bases and J gave up 1 base, with 20 bases separating them. This CDR3 region has 19 residues. CDR1 KGHDR and CDR2 SFDVKD come from the germline V gene. CDR3 nucleotide sequence: TGTGCCACCAGTGATTTGTTCTACAGTCGTTGGCAAGGTAACTATGGCTACACCTTC. This gives the protein CATSDLFYSRWQGNYGYTF.

V usage is TRBV9 and J usage is TRBJ2-5, with TRBD1 matching 8 bases. Germline trimming cut 6 bases from V and 5 bases from J; bases unmatched to any gene: 9. The CDR3 runs 14 residues. Germline V gives CDR1 SGDLS, CDR2 YYNGEE. This CDR3 reads CASNGDRRSETQYF. The CDR3 region has the DNA TGTGCCAGCAACGGGGACAGGAGATCGGAGACCCAGTACTTC. The variable domain in full, completed from reference TRBV9 and TRBJ2-5, reads DSGVTQTPKHLITATGQRVTLRCSPRSGDLSVYWYQQSLDQGLQFLIQYYNGEERAKGNILERFSAQQFPDLHSELNLSSLELGDSALYFCASNGDRRSETQYFGPGTRLLVL.

This chain links TRBV24-1 with TRBJ2-2; possibly TRBD1 for D (6 bases). This CDR3 has 13 residues. The germline V gene has CDR1 KGHDR and CDR2 SFDVKD. The ends were cut back, 12 bases at V and 3 bases at J, with 13 bases in the middle. CDR3 amino acids: CAARDTYTGELFF. The CDR3 coding sequence is TGTGCCGCCCGGGACACCTACACCGGGGAGCTGTTTTTT.

This sequence joins TRBV19 and TRBJ2-2; D perhaps matches TRBD2 (6 bases). CDR3 length: 14 amino acids. Trimming removed 6 bases at V and 1 base at J, with 9 bases between. Germline-derived CDR1 and CDR2 are LNHDA and SQIVND (reference sequence). The CDR3 DNA is TGTGCCAGTAGAGGACTAATGAACACCGGGGAGCTGTTTTTT. Protein sequence: CASRGLMNTGELFF.